This T cell receptor (beta chain) is from a study of CD8+CD57+ T cells in acquired aplastic anemia. Study background: Isolated CD4+ and CD8+ cells, once sorted, yielded DNA averaging roughly 3 ug.

V lost 0 bases, J lost 3 bases, and 3 bases stayed unmatched. The CDR3 is 15 amino acids. Germline values: CDR1 MNHNY, CDR2 SVGAGI (reference sequence). Patients included in sequencing had previously demonstrated CD8+CD57+ cell expansion by flow cytometry. This clonotype was recorded at least ten times. Profiling of TCR beta VDJ combinations and CDR3 sequences used genomic DNA as template. TCRdb analysed the reads with MiXCR anew, one entry per CDR3 protein. The sample records 200,000 to 250,000 distinct CDR3 sequences, around 50% being singletons. The chain couples TRBV6-6 to TRBJ2-5; 8 bases match TRBD1. Sequences were obtained from sorted CD4+, CD8+, or CD8+CD57+ T cells (not recorded which) from PBMCs. The sequence derives from a human donor with aplastic anemia. For the CDR3, the DNA is TGTGCCAGCAGTTACTCGACAGGGGTCAAAGAGACCCAGTACTTC. Translating gives CASSYSTGVKETQYF.